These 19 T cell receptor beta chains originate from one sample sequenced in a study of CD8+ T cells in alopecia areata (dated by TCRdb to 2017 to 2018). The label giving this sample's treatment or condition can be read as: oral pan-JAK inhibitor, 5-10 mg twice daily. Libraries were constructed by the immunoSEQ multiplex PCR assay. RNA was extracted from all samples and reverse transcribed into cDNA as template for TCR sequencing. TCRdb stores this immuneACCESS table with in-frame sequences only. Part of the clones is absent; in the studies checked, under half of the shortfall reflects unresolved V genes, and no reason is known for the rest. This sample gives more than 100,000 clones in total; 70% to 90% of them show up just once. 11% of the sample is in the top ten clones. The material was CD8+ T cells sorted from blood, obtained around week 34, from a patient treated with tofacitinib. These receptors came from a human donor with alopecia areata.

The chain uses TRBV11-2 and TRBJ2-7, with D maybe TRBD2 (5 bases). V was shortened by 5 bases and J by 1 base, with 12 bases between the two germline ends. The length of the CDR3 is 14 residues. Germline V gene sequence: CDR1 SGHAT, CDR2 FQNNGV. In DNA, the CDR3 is TGTGCCAGCAGCATCGGCCAGCGGTCCTACGAGCAGTACTTC. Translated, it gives CASSIGQRSYEQYF.

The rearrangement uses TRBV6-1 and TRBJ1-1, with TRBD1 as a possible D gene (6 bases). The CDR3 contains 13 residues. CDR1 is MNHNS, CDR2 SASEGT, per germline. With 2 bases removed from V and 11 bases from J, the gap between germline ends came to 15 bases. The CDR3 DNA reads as TGTGCCAGCAGTGAACTGGGGGCTATGGATGCTTTCTTT. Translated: CASSELGAMDAFF.

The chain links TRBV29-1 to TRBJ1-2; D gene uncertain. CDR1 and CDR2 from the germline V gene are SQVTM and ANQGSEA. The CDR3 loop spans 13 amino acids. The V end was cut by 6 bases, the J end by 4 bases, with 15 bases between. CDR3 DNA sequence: TGCAGCGTCAAGGGCGGCACCAGCTATGGCTACACCTTC. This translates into CSVKGGTSYGYTF.

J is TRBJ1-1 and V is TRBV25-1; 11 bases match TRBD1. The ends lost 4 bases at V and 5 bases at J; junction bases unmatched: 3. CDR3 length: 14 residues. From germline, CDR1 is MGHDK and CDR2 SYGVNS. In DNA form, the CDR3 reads TGTGCCAGCAGTGCTGGACAGGGGGCAACTGAAGCTTTCTTT. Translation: CASSAGQGATEAFF.

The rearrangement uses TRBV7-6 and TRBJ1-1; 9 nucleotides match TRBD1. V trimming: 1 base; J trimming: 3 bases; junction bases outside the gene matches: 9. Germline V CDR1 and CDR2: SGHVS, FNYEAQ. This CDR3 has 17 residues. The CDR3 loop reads CASSLGEGQGLDTEAFF. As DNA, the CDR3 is TGTGCCAGCAGCTTAGGTGAGGGACAGGGATTGGACACTGAAGCTTTCTTT.

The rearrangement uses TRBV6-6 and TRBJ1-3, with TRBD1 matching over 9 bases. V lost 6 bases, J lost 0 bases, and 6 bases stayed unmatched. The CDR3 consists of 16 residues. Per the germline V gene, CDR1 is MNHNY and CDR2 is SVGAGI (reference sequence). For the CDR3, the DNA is TGTGCCAGCAGAGGGTCGACAGGGGGCTCTGGAAACACCATATATTTT. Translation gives CASRGSTGGSGNTIYF.

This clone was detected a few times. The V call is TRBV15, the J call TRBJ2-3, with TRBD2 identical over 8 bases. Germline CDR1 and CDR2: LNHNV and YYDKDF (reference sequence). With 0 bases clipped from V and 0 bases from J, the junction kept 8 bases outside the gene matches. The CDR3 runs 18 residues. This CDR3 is CATSRDFLAGGSTDTQYF. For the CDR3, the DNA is TGTGCCACCAGCAGAGATTTTCTAGCGGGTGGGAGCACAGATACGCAGTATTTT.

The DNA of the CDR3 is TGTGCCAGCAGTTTATCAGTCGAGACTAGCGGCCGATATGAGCAGTTCTTC. Translated, it gives CASSLSVETSGRYEQFF. The chain links TRBV27 to TRBJ2-1; 9 bases are a match to TRBD2. The V segment lost 0 bases and the J segment 8 bases; nucleotides outside the gene matches: 11. The CDR3 is 17 amino acids. Germline V gene lookup returns CDR1 MNHEY and CDR2 SMNVEV (reference sequence).

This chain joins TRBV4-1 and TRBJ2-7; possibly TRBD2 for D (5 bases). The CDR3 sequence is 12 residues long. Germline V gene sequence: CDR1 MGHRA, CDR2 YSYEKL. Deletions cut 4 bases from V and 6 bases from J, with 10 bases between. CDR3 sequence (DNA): TGCGCCAGCAGCCCCTCCGGAGGCGAGCAGTACTTC. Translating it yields CASSPSGGEQYF.

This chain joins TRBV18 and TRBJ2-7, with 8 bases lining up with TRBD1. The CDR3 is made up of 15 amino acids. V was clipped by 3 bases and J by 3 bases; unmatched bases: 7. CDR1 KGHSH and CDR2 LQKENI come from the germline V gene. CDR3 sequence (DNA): TGTGCCAGCTCACCGGAACAGGGGGGCCTCTACGAGCAGTACTTC. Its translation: CASSPEQGGLYEQYF.

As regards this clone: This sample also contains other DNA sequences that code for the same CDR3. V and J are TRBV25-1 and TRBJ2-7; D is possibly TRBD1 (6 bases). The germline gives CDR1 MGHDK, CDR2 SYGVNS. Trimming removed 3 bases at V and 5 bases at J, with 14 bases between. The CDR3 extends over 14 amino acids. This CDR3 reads CASSDWDTQNEQYF. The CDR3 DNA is TGTGCCAGCAGTGACTGGGACACACAGAACGAGCAGTACTTC.

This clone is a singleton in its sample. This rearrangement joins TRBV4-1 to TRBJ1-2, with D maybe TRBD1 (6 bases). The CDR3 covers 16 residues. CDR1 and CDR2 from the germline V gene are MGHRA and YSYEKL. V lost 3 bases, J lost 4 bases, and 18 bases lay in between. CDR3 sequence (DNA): TGCGCCAGCAGCCACAGAATAATGGACAGCATCTATGGCTACACCTTC. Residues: CASSHRIMDSIYGYTF.

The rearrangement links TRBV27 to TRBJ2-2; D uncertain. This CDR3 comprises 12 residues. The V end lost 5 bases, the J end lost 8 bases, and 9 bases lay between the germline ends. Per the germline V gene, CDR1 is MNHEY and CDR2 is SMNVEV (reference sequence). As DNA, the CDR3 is TGTGCCAGCAGTCCGCAGGCAGGGGAGCTGTTTTTT. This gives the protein CASSPQAGELFF.

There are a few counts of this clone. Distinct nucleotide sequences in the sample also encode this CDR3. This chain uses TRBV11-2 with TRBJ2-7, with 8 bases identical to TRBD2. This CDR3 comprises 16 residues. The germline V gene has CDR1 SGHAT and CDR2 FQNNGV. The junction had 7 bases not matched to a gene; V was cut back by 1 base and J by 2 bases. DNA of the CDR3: TGTGCCAGCAGCTTAGTCACTAGCGGCCCTACCTACGAGCAGTACTTC. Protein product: CASSLVTSGPTYEQYF.

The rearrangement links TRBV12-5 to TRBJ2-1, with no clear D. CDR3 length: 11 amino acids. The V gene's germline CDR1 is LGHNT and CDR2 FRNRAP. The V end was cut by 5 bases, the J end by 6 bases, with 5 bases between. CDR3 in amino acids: CASGPGNEQFF. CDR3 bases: TGTGCTAGTGGTCCGGGCAATGAGCAGTTCTTC.

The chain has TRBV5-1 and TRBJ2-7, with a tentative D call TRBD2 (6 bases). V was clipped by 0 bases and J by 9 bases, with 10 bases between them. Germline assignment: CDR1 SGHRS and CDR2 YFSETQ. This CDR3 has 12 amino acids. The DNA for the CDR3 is TGCGCCAGCAGCTTGGCGGGAGCCCCGCAGTACTTC. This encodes CASSLAGAPQYF.

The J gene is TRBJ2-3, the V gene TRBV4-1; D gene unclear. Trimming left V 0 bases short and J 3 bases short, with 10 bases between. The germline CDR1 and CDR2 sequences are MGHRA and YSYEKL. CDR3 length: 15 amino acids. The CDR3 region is CASSQEVGNTDTQYF. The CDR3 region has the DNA TGCGCCAGCAGCCAAGAAGTAGGAAATACAGATACGCAGTATTTT.

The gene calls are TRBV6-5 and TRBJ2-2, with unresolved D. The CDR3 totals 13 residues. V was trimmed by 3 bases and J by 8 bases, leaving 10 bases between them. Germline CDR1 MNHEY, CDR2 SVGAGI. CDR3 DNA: TGTGCCAGCAGTTATCGACCCTCGGGGGAGCTGTTTTTT. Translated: CASSYRPSGELFF.

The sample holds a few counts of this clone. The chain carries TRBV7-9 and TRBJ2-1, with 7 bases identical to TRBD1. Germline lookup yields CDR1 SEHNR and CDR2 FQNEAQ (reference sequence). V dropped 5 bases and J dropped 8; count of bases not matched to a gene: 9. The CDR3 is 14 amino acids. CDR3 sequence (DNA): TGTGCCAGCAGCCCCAGACAGGGAGTGGATGAGCAGTTCTTC. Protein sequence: CASSPRQGVDEQFF.